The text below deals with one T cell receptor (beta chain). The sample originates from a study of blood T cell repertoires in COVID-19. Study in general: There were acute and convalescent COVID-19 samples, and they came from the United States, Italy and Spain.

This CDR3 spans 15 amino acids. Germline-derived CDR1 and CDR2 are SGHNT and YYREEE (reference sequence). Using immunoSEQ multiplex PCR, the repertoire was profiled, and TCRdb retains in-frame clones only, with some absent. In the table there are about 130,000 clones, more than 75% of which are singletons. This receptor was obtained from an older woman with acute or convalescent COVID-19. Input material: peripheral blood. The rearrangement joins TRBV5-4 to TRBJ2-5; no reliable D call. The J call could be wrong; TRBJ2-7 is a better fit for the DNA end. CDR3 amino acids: CASSLEARKVDEQYF. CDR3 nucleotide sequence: TGTGCCAGCAGCTTGGAAGCGAGGAAGGTCGACGAGCAGTACTTC.